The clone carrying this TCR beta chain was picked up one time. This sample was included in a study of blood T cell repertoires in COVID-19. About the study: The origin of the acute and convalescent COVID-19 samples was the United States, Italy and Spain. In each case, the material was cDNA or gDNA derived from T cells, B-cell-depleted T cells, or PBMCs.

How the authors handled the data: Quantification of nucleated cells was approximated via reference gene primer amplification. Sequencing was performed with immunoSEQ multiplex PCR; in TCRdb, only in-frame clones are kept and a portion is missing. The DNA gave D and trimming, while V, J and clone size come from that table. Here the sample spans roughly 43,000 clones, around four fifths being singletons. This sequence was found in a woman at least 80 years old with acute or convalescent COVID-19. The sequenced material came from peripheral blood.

The CDR3 DNA follows: TGTGCCAGCAGGGTACAGGCTGTAGCTAACTATGGCTACACCTTC. Translation gives CASRVQAVANYGYTF. This sequence joins TRBV2 and TRBJ1-2; TRBD1 is a possible D gene (5 bases). This CDR3 comprises 15 residues. V lost 6 bases and J 0 bases, leaving 14 bases between the germline ends. The germline V gene encodes CDR1 SNHLY and CDR2 FYNNEI.